Following are 12 T cell receptor beta chains from one sample sequenced in a study of a mutant IDH1 vaccine in newly diagnosed glioma. This table comes from immunoSEQ multiplex PCR, and its TCRdb copy is limited to in-frame clones, with some not included. The data show approximately 81,000 clones, roughly 85% seen once. These receptors have no known antigen. As to time point: week 23, last vaccination. Mutant IDH1 20-mer peptide, at 300 ug, made up each vaccine dose, with topical imiquimod. Specimen: PBMCs, collected from a glioma patient whose treatment included an IDH1 peptide vaccine. These receptors came from a man aged 25-40 years with glioma. Some clones in this sample may be carry-over from other donors' samples.

The rearrangement uses TRBV27 and TRBJ2-4; D is possibly TRBD2 (6 bases). The length of the CDR3 is 12 residues. Deletions cut 7 bases from V and 5 bases from J, with 9 bases between. CDR1 and CDR2 (germline): MNHEY, SMNVEV (reference sequence). In DNA form, the CDR3 reads TGTGCCAGCATGGGGGGAGAAAACATTCAGTACTTC. Translation gives CASMGGENIQYF.

The rearrangement uses TRBV20-1 and TRBJ2-7; no reliable D call. CDR1 is DFQATT and CDR2 is SNEGSKA in the germline V gene (reference sequence). Trimming removed 3 bases from V and 6 bases from J, with 9 bases in between. The CDR3 length is 11 residues. The CDR3 reads CSASPPGEQYF. CDR3 nucleotide sequence: TGCAGTGCTAGCCCCCCCGGCGAGCAGTACTTC.

The rearrangement links TRBV20-1 to TRBJ2-3, with no clear D. Germline lookup yields CDR1 DFQATT and CDR2 SNEGSKA (reference sequence). The CDR3 sequence is 11 residues long. V was cut by 5 bases and J by 6 bases, with 9 bases left in between. As DNA, the CDR3 is TGCAGTGCTCGGTCACGGGATACGCAGTATTTT. Its translation is CSARSRDTQYF.

The J gene is TRBJ1-5, the V gene TRBV7-6; 7 nucleotides match TRBD1. The V gene's germline CDR1 is SGHVS and CDR2 FNYEAQ. The CDR3 has 14 amino acids. The ends lost 1 base at V and 7 bases at J; junction bases unmatched: 4. CDR3 bases: TGTGCCAGCAGCTTAGGGAGGGGGCCACAGCCCCAGCATTTT. Its protein product is CASSLGRGPQPQHF.

The V call is TRBV7-3, the J call TRBJ2-3, with 10 bases identical to TRBD2. The CDR3 length is 16 residues. V shed 5 bases and J 4 bases; nucleotides not matched to a gene: 9. The V gene's germline CDR1 is SGHTA and CDR2 FQGTGA. Written as DNA, the CDR3 is TGTGCCAGCAGCGAATCGAGCGGGAGGGCCGCAGATACGCAGTATTTT. This encodes CASSESSGRAADTQYF.

The genes are TRBV18 and TRBJ2-5, with D unresolved. Germline V gene sequence: CDR1 KGHSH, CDR2 LQKENI. V was clipped by 4 bases and J by 1 base, with 16 bases between them. The CDR3 covers 16 residues. The CDR3, as DNA: TGTGCCAGCTCACTTACACTGCCTGGGTCCCAAGAGACCCAGTACTTC. Its protein product is CASSLTLPGSQETQYF. The variable domain in full, completed from reference TRBV18 and TRBJ2-5, reads NAGVMQNPRHLVRRRGQEARLRCSPMKGHSHVYWYRQLPEEGLKFMVYLQKENIIDESGMPKERFSAEFPKEGPSILRIQQVVRGDSAAYFCASSLTLPGSQETQYFGPGTRLLVL.

V and J are TRBV5-4 and TRBJ1-2; 12 positions match TRBD1. Per germline, CDR1 SGHNT and CDR2 YYREEE (reference sequence). This CDR3 has 15 amino acids. J gave up 7 bases and V 4 bases, and 8 bases lay outside the gene matches. CDR3 protein: CASSHWDRGRLGYTF. The CDR3 bases are TGTGCCAGCAGCCATTGGGACAGGGGGCGCCTTGGCTACACCTTC.

The chain recombines TRBV30 with TRBJ1-2; D is ambiguous. This CDR3 spans 13 amino acids. V shed 2 bases and J shed 3 bases, with 10 bases lying between them. CDR1 is GTSNPN and CDR2 is SVGIG in the germline V gene (reference sequence). The DNA of the CDR3 is TGTGCCTGGAGTTCTGGCGTCTACTATGGCTACACCTTC. Translated: CAWSSGVYYGYTF.

This chain connects TRBV29-1 to TRBJ2-3, with 9 positions matching TRBD1. The CDR3 sequence is 14 residues long. J gave up 3 bases and V 4 bases, and 5 bases lay outside the gene matches. CDR1 and CDR2 from the germline V gene are SQVTM and ANQGSEA. CDR3 DNA: TGCAGCGTTGGGACAGGGGAGACAACAGATACGCAGTATTTT. This codes for CSVGTGETTDTQYF.

This chain links TRBV9 with TRBJ2-7; D call uncertain. The length of the CDR3 is 9 residues. Per the germline V gene, CDR1 is SGDLS and CDR2 is YYNGEE. V dropped 4 bases and J dropped 12 bases, with 8 bases sitting between them. The CDR3 DNA sequence: TGTGCCAGCAGCCCCCAGCGGTACTTC. This sequence encodes CASSPQRYF.

This chain uses TRBV28 with TRBJ2-7; D call uncertain. Germline values: CDR1 MDHEN, CDR2 SYDVKM. The CDR3 extends over 16 amino acids. V shed 1 base and J shed 7 bases, with 20 bases lying between them. The CDR3 is CASSLFRRTAAPEQYF. CDR3 DNA sequence: TGTGCCAGCAGTTTATTTCGAAGGACCGCCGCACCGGAGCAGTACTTC. Based on the CDR3 plus reference TRBV28 and TRBJ2-7, the full variable domain is DVKVTQSSRYLVKRTGEKVFLECVQDMDHENMFWYRQDPGLGLRLIYFSYDVKMKEKGDIPEGYSVSREKKERFSLILESASTNQTSMYLCASSLFRRTAAPEQYFGPGTRLTVT.

This rearrangement joins TRBV7-2 to TRBJ2-1; a weak D match, TRBD2 (5 bases). The CDR3 covers 13 residues. Germline CDR1 and CDR2: SGHTA and FQGNSA. V dropped 2 bases and J dropped 12 bases, with 14 bases sitting between them. Written as DNA, the CDR3 is TGTGCCAGCAGCTTAACCAGCGCACGGGGGCAGTTCTTC. Translated: CASSLTSARGQFF.